What follows describes a single T cell receptor (beta chain). The antigen remains undetermined. This entry belongs to a study of T cells in Graves' hyperthyroidism and ophthalmopathy. About the study: Prior to any treatment, at the point of initial diagnosis, peripheral blood was collected.

There were TCR beta CDR3 regions amplified from RNA transcripts. Using the HTBI primer set, a first-round RT-PCR was run on the TCR CDR3. TCRdb ran MiXCR on the multiplex PCR reads and lists one entry per CDR3 protein. The table records around 800,000 distinct CDR3 sequences, around 39% of them present only once. Whole-study findings and limits: Median prediction lead before ophthalmopathy onset was 5 to 7.5 months with the model. Most clonotypes that expanded in the thyroid above 0.001 also showed up in blood.

Germline values: CDR1 SGHAT, CDR2 FQNNGV. CDR3 size: 18 residues. The germline V and J ends were trimmed by 0 bases and 0 bases, with 14 bases remaining between them. The receptor was derived from a man in his late teens or twenties with Graves' hyperthyroidism. This chain uses TRBV11-2 with TRBJ1-4, with D unresolved. Sequencing used blood. CDR3 bases: TGTGCCAGCAGCTTAGAACGGGGTTGGGTCGCAACTAATGAAAAACTGTTTTTT. Its translation is CASSLERGWVATNEKLFF.